Following are 5 T cell receptor beta chains from one sample sequenced in a study of blood T cell repertoires in COVID-19. The table came from immunoSEQ multiplex PCR; TCRdb's copy has only in-frame clones and leaves some out. The data contain a few hundred thousand clones, roughly 85% of them singletons. Sample: PBMCs or T cells enriched from blood (not recorded which). These receptors came from a woman between 40 and 50 years old who had recovered from COVID-19.

The V and J genes are TRBV21-1 and TRBJ1-2; the table gives TRBD1 as D, unverified against the DNA. TRBV21-1 counts as a pseudogene. The length of the CDR3 is 15 residues. Written as DNA, the CDR3 is TGTGCCAGCAGTCAGGACAGGCCAGAGGACTATGGCTACACCTTC. Protein product: CASSQDRPEDYGYTF.

The chain carries TRBV11-2 and TRBJ2-3; D perhaps matches TRBD1 (5 bases). This CDR3 has 15 amino acids. The V gene lost 7 bases and the J gene lost 2 bases, with 16 bases spanning the gap. Per germline, CDR1 SGHAT and CDR2 FQNNGV. The CDR3 sequence: CASTRQSLLTDTQYF. CDR3 bases: TGTGCCAGCACGAGACAGAGCCTCCTCACAGATACGCAGTATTTT.

CDR3 residues: CASSQDRVSQETQYF. Written as DNA, the CDR3 is TGTGCCAGCAGCCAAGATCGGGTCAGCCAAGAGACCCAGTACTTC. The chain employs TRBV14 and TRBJ2-5; D gene ambiguous. Trimming took 0 bases from V and 1 from J, leaving 9 bases between them. CDR1 is SGHDN and CDR2 is FVKESK in the germline V gene. This CDR3 contains 15 residues.

CDR3 sequence (DNA): TGTGCCAGCTCACCTTCGACAGGGCCGTCTGGAAACACCATATATTTT. Protein: CASSPSTGPSGNTIYF. V usage is TRBV18 and J usage is TRBJ1-3; 7 positions match TRBD1. Germline CDR1 is KGHSH and CDR2 is LQKENI. The CDR3 sequence is 16 residues long. V shed 3 bases, J shed 1 base, and the junction held 6 bases outside the gene matches.

This chain uses TRBV30 with TRBJ1-3, with TRBD1 identical over 10 bases. J gave up 1 base and V 5 bases, and 2 bases lay outside the gene matches. In germline, CDR1 is GTSNPN, CDR2 SVGIG (reference sequence). The CDR3 totals 14 residues. The CDR3 DNA reads TGTGCCTGGGACAGGGGGCTGTCTGGAAACACCATATATTTT. Translation gives CAWDRGLSGNTIYF.